These T cell receptor beta chains were read from a single sample in a study of blood T cells in healthy people across ages. TCRdb re-called the 5' RACE reads with MiXCR, one entry per CDR3 protein. The sample holds around 500,000 distinct CDR3 sequences, 40% to 50% seen once. The material sequenced was blood. These receptors came from an older man in good health. Both conserved end residues are part of each CDR3.

cdr3_aa: CASSTNPGQLAKNIQYF; j_call: TRBJ2-4; v_call: TRBV21-1
cdr3_aa: CSAPWGTDTQYF; j_call: TRBJ2-3; v_call: TRBV29-1
cdr3_aa: CASSRGPGLEQYF; j_call: TRBJ2-4; v_call: TRBV4-3
cdr3_aa: CASSLGDRGVLEQYF; j_call: TRBJ2-7; v_call: TRBV7-9
cdr3_aa: CASSQARDRRGTEAFF; j_call: TRBJ1-1; v_call: TRBV4-3
cdr3_aa: CASTPALAGGYEQYF; j_call: TRBJ2-7; v_call: TRBV12-3/TRBV12-4
cdr3_aa: CASSYSGLASEQYF; j_call: TRBJ2-4; v_call: TRBV6-5
cdr3_aa: CASSVRGLAGTETQYF; j_call: TRBJ2-5; v_call: TRBV9
cdr3_aa: CSTVSSSYNEQFF; j_call: TRBJ2-1; v_call: TRBV20-1
cdr3_aa: CSARVPRQFEQFF; j_call: TRBJ2-1; v_call: TRBV20-1
cdr3_aa: CASSQGDYVEQYF; j_call: TRBJ2-4; v_call: TRBV7-9
cdr3_aa: CASSQDRGQYSYNEQFF; j_call: TRBJ2-1; v_call: TRBV4-3
cdr3_aa: CASSPLPNTEAFF; j_call: TRBJ1-1; v_call: TRBV3-1
cdr3_aa: CATSDSGTSGSRTDTQYF; j_call: TRBJ2-3; v_call: TRBV24-1
cdr3_aa: CATSEQGGETQYF; j_call: TRBJ2-5; v_call: TRBV24-1
cdr3_aa: CASRRTGNYEQYF; j_call: TRBJ2-7; v_call: TRBV2
cdr3_aa: CASTQDRGRGSGANVLTF; j_call: TRBJ2-6; v_call: TRBV4-3
cdr3_aa: CASSLSSQGGGDEQFF; j_call: TRBJ2-1; v_call: TRBV7-8
cdr3_aa: CASSLGPTSGENTGELFF; j_call: TRBJ2-2; v_call: TRBV7-9
cdr3_aa: CSARGTSGISEQFF; j_call: TRBJ2-1; v_call: TRBV20-1
cdr3_aa: CASSPTFAAYYGYTF; j_call: TRBJ1-2; v_call: TRBV7-2
cdr3_aa: CASSLDIVSGEQYF; j_call: -; v_call: TRBV5-1
cdr3_aa: CATSPDYDNEQFF; j_call: TRBJ2-1; v_call: TRBV24-1
cdr3_aa: CASASREVDTQYF; j_call: TRBJ2-3; v_call: TRBV11-3
cdr3_aa: CASSTSHRRVSYNEQFF; j_call: TRBJ2-1; v_call: TRBV5-4
cdr3_aa: CASSQTGISTDTQYF; j_call: TRBJ2-3; v_call: TRBV4-3
cdr3_aa: CSARPPGLSNYEQYF; j_call: TRBJ2-7; v_call: TRBV20-1
cdr3_aa: CASSQVGRGYNSPLHF; j_call: TRBJ1-6; v_call: TRBV14
cdr3_aa: CAWRTPGANVLTF; j_call: TRBJ2-6; v_call: TRBV30
cdr3_aa: CASSQDPLETRATNEKLFF; j_call: TRBJ1-4; v_call: TRBV3-1
cdr3_aa: CASSSTSQAHEQYF; j_call: TRBJ2-7; v_call: TRBV12-3/TRBV12-4
cdr3_aa: CASSVGRGGTLRETQYF; j_call: TRBJ2-5; v_call: TRBV9
cdr3_aa: CASSYSYHRGTLNEQFF; j_call: TRBJ2-1; v_call: TRBV6-6
cdr3_aa: CSVGFGGQREKLFF; j_call: TRBJ1-4; v_call: TRBV29-1
cdr3_aa: CSARTGRSEQYF; j_call: TRBJ2-7; v_call: TRBV20-1
cdr3_aa: CSARGLNEQFF; j_call: TRBJ2-1; v_call: TRBV20-1
cdr3_aa: CSANDLAGSTDMQYF; j_call: TRBJ2-3; v_call: TRBV20-1
cdr3_aa: CASSSPRTSGNYEQYF; j_call: TRBJ2-7; v_call: TRBV28
cdr3_aa: CASSVAGVGEQYF; j_call: TRBJ2-7; v_call: TRBV7-9
cdr3_aa: CASSTSQGIRETQYF; j_call: TRBJ2-5; v_call: TRBV9
cdr3_aa: CASSPGLAGGFFTDTQYF; j_call: TRBJ2-3; v_call: TRBV5-1
cdr3_aa: CASSTKGTVNTEAFF; j_call: TRBJ1-1; v_call: TRBV5-1
cdr3_aa: CSPSGGTDQNTEAFF; j_call: TRBJ1-1; v_call: TRBV20-1
cdr3_aa: CASSHPRTSGRYEQYF; j_call: TRBJ2-7; v_call: TRBV7-2
cdr3_aa: CASSDSLDHNEQFF; j_call: TRBJ2-1; v_call: TRBV6-4
cdr3_aa: CASSRSGKYGYTF; j_call: TRBJ1-2; v_call: TRBV12-3/TRBV12-4
cdr3_aa: CASSGGTANTEAFF; j_call: TRBJ1-1; v_call: TRBV7-9
cdr3_aa: CASSVGSGTVSYEQYF; j_call: TRBJ2-7; v_call: TRBV9
cdr3_aa: CAWGWDSYNEQFF; j_call: TRBJ2-1; v_call: TRBV30
cdr3_aa: CASSRGTGRGEQYF; j_call: TRBJ2-7; v_call: TRBV4-2
cdr3_aa: CASSLVALALNRQNTGELFF; j_call: TRBJ2-2; v_call: TRBV7-2
cdr3_aa: CASSYLPGIGDGYTF; j_call: TRBJ1-2; v_call: TRBV6-5
cdr3_aa: CASSPKTRLEQYF; j_call: TRBJ2-5; v_call: TRBV27
cdr3_aa: CASSLAAGVVDIQYF; j_call: TRBJ2-4; v_call: TRBV5-1
cdr3_aa: CSASRAQVAYEQYF; j_call: TRBJ2-7; v_call: TRBV20-1
cdr3_aa: CASSPTAVSYEQYF; j_call: TRBJ2-7; v_call: TRBV7-2
cdr3_aa: CAGSLTAGSSYEQYF; j_call: TRBJ2-7; v_call: TRBV7-2